The 2 T cell receptor beta chains given below trace back to one sample, sequenced in a study of human T cells and chemical hapten exposure. Specified time point: patch test 3, about 24 weeks after DPC sensitization. Treatment in this sample: therapeutic diphenylcyclopropenone sensitization with weekly scalp DPC. Via MiXCR, TCRdb re-called the RACE reads, giving one row per CDR3 protein. The sample carries tens of thousands of distinct CDR3 sequences, 11% recorded once. Sequenced here: whole blood, sampled in connection with sensitization to the hapten diphenylcyclopropenone (DPC). The receptors originated from a woman between 45 and 60 years old with alopecia areata. Some clones in this sample may be carry-over from other donors' samples.

This clonotype has only a few counts. The V and J genes are TRBV6-2 or TRBV6-3 and TRBJ2-1; a weak D match, TRBD1 (5 bases). The CDR3 covers 16 residues. V lost 6 bases, J lost 8 bases, and 23 bases lay in between. Germline CDR1 reads MNHEY; CDR2 reads SVGEGT. CDR3 amino acids: CASRFQGMGRSDEQFF. In DNA, the CDR3 is TGTGCCAGCAGATTTCAGGGAATGGGTAGGAGTGATGAGCAGTTCTTC.

This clonotype was recorded many times. This chain uses TRBV7-9 with TRBJ1-5; D ambiguous. Germline V lookup: CDR1 SEHNR, CDR2 FQNEAQ (reference sequence). Trimming shortened V by 8 bases and J by 4 bases, and 6 bases separated the two germline ends. The CDR3 contains 11 residues. CDR3 sequence (DNA): TGTGCCAGCGGAGATAATCAGCCCCAGCATTTT. Its translation is CASGDNQPQHF.